This is a list of T cell receptor beta chains from one sample in a study of CD8 T cells in ankylosing spondylitis. TCRdb reprocessed the 5' RACE reads with MiXCR, giving one entry per CDR3 protein. This sample has a few hundred thousand distinct CDR3 sequences, with roughly 10% found just once. Material for sequencing was blood, either unsorted or a sorted T cell fraction (not recorded which). The origin of the receptors is a male donor with ankylosing spondylitis or in good health (not recorded which). CDR3s include the opening cysteine and the closing phenylalanine or tryptophan. D genes are given only for firm matches. The size field is filled for only some rows; it gives once, few, many or a size class.

CDR3	DNA	size	D	V	J
CASSDSPAPLQETQYF	TGTGCCAGCAGCGACAGCCCTGCTCCCTTACAAGAGACCCAGTACTTC	many	.	TRBV5-8	TRBJ2-5
CSARDRASPYNEQFF	TGCAGTGCTAGAGATAGGGCTAGCCCTTACAATGAGCAGTTCTTC	few	.	TRBV20-1	TRBJ2-1
CASSGREDGRNEQFF	TGTGCCAGCAGTGGGCGGGAGGATGGTCGTAATGAGCAGTTCTTC	many	TRBD2	TRBV27	TRBJ2-1
CSARGRANSLLHF	TGCAGTGCTAGAGGGCGGGCTAATTCACTCCTCCACTTT	few	.	TRBV20-1	TRBJ1-6
CASSESSGRWGEQFF	TGTGCCAGCAGTGAATCTAGCGGGAGGTGGGGCGAGCAGTTCTTC	.	TRBD2	TRBV27	TRBJ2-1
CARKTGRTGELFF	TGTGCCAGGAAGACGGGGCGGACCGGGGAGCTGTTTTTT	.	.	TRBV5-5	TRBJ2-2
CSASPLGVGASGEQYF	TGCAGTGCTAGTCCCCTCGGGGTGGGCGCGTCGGGTGAGCAGTACTTC	many	.	TRBV20-1	TRBJ2-7
CASSHWGSGELFF	TGCGCCAGCAGCCACTGGGGGAGCGGGGAGCTGTTTTTT	few	.	TRBV4-1	TRBJ2-2
CASSLDSQNQYF	TGTGCCAGCAGCTTAGATTCACAGAATCAGTACTTC	.	.	TRBV7-9	TRBJ2-4
CASSQGLGGYNEQFF	TGTGCCAGCAGCCAAGGGCTAGGCGGATACAATGAGCAGTTCTTC	many	.	TRBV3-1	TRBJ2-1
CASSLSYLNTEAFF	TGTGCCAGCAGTTTATCGTATCTGAACACTGAAGCTTTCTTT	few	.	TRBV27	TRBJ1-1
CASSLERSSYEQYF	TGCGCCAGCAGCTTGGAAAGGAGCTCCTACGAGCAGTACTTC	many	.	TRBV5-1	TRBJ2-7
CASSLAARQGAGELFF	TGCGCCAGCAGCTTGGCCGCAAGACAGGGGGCCGGGGAGCTGTTTTTT	.	TRBD1	TRBV5-1	TRBJ2-2
CASSPGDSTYEQYF	TGTGCCAGCAGTCCGGGAGACAGTACCTACGAGCAGTACTTC	many	.	TRBV27	TRBJ2-7
CASSRNRGTGPEAFF	TGCGCCAGCAGCAGGAACCGGGGAACAGGACCTGAAGCTTTCTTT	many	.	TRBV5-1	TRBJ1-1
CASSLVLATNEQFF	TGCGCCAGCAGCTTGGTTCTAGCGACAAATGAGCAGTTCTTC	many	.	TRBV5-1	TRBJ2-1
CASSKILWGEVYEQYF	TGTGCCAGCAGCAAAATTCTGTGGGGTGAAGTCTACGAGCAGTACTTC	many	.	TRBV21-1	TRBJ2-7
CASGWGLADYNEQFF	TGTGCCAGCGGCTGGGGACTAGCGGACTACAATGAGCAGTTCTTC	.	TRBD2	TRBV3-1	TRBJ2-1
CASSLPGQGSYEQYF	TGTGCCAGCAGTTTGCCGGGACAGGGGTCCTACGAGCAGTACTTC	.	TRBD1	TRBV28	TRBJ2-7
CASSYGGYSGNTIYF	TGTGCCAGCAGTTACGGGGGTTACTCTGGAAACACCATATATTTT	few	.	TRBV6-6	TRBJ1-3
CAISGASSSSTDTQYF	TGTGCCATCAGTGGGGCTAGCAGTTCTAGCACAGATACGCAGTATTTT	many	.	TRBV10-3	TRBJ2-3
CASSSRDRGPGTGELFF	TGTGCCAGCAGTTCCCGGGACAGGGGGCCCGGAACCGGGGAGCTGTTTTTT	few	TRBD1	TRBV2	TRBJ2-2
CSVRCGETDFVVRAQYF	TGCAGCGTTCGTTGTGGAGAGACAGACTTCGTGGTGCGTGCCCAGTACTTC	once	.	TRBV29-1	TRBJ2-5
CATSRDRAAKNEQFF	TGTGCCACCAGCAGAGATCGAGCGGCCAAGAATGAGCAGTTCTTC	many	.	TRBV15	TRBJ2-1
CASSLVTRELFF	TGTGCCAGCAGTTTGGTGACCCGGGAGCTGTTTTTT	many	.	TRBV12-3/TRBV12-4	TRBJ2-2
CASSLLFNYEQYF	TGTGCCAGCAGCTTGTTGTTCAACTACGAGCAGTACTTC	few	.	TRBV5-8	TRBJ2-7
CSAAYLQGFDTEAFF	TGCAGTGCTGCCTACCTACAGGGTTTCGACACTGAAGCTTTCTTT	many	.	TRBV20-1	TRBJ1-1
CSAATLGRQSSLYEQYF	TGCAGTGCTGCTACCCTTGGCCGACAGAGCAGCCTCTACGAGCAGTACTTC	.	.	TRBV20-1	TRBJ2-7
CASTVTQTVADTQYF	TGTGCCAGCACCGTCACCCAAACGGTCGCAGATACGCAGTATTTT	few	.	TRBV28	TRBJ2-3
CASSPGSDIQYF	TGTGCCAGCAGTCCTGGGTCGGACATTCAGTACTTC	.	.	TRBV6-5	TRBJ2-4
CASSLDRAETQYF	TGCGCCAGCAGCTTGGACAGGGCGGAGACCCAGTACTTC	many	.	TRBV5-1	TRBJ2-5
CASSSLNHNPSTDTQYF	TGTGCCAGCAGTTCTTTGAACCACAACCCGAGCACAGATACGCAGTATTTT	few	.	TRBV27	TRBJ2-3
CASSPLAGGTYEQYF	TGTGCCAGCAGTCCTCTTGCGGGAGGAACCTACGAGCAGTACTTC	few	TRBD2	TRBV5-6	TRBJ2-7
CASSFNERRAFF	TGTGCCAGCAGCTTCAACGAGAGGAGGGCTTTCTTT	many	.	TRBV5-5	TRBJ1-1
CASSPGRKETQYF	TGTGCCAGCAGCCCTGGCCGCAAAGAGACCCAGTACTTC	many	.	TRBV7-8	TRBJ2-5
CATSRGFGYEQYF	TGTGCCACCTCCCGCGGGTTCGGCTACGAGCAGTACTTC	many	.	TRBV15	TRBJ2-7
CASSHRGEKLFF	TGTGCCAGCAGTCACCGGGGCGAAAAACTGTTTTTT	many	.	TRBV27	TRBJ1-4
CASSLGTDPNYGYTF	TGTGCCAGCAGCTTGGGGACAGATCCTAACTATGGCTACACCTTC	few	TRBD1	TRBV7-8	TRBJ1-2
CSARTADGYTF	TGCAGTGCTAGGACGGCTGATGGCTACACCTTC	many	.	TRBV20-1	TRBJ1-2
CASSLTDRSYTF	TGTGCCAGCAGCTTGACCGACAGGTCCTACACCTTC	many	.	TRBV5-6	TRBJ1-2
CASRDRGYFSNEQFF	TGTGCCAGCAGGGACAGGGGCTACTTTTCCAATGAGCAGTTCTTC	many	TRBD1	TRBV6-1	TRBJ2-1
CASKRDHFGELFF	TGTGCCAGCAAACGGGACCACTTCGGGGAGCTGTTTTTT	few	.	TRBV6-6	TRBJ2-2
CASTDLAGINNEQFF	TGCGCCAGCACCGATCTAGCGGGGATAAACAATGAGCAGTTCTTC	many	TRBD2	TRBV5-1	TRBJ2-1
CASRWDDRYGYTF	TGTGCCAGCAGGTGGGACGACAGATATGGCTACACCTTC	few	.	TRBV28	TRBJ1-2
CASTPGEGYNEQFF	TGCGCCAGCACTCCCGGGGAGGGGTACAATGAGCAGTTCTTC	many	TRBD2	TRBV5-1	TRBJ2-1
CASSFSGTANTGELFF	TGTGCCAGCAGCTTTTCTGGGACAGCGAACACCGGGGAGCTGTTTTTT	many	TRBD1	TRBV13	TRBJ2-2
CASSFLAGGSGEQFF	TGCGCCAGCAGCTTTTTAGCGGGAGGGTCTGGTGAGCAGTTCTTC	few	TRBD2	TRBV5-1	TRBJ2-1
CASSLGTTSTGELFF	TGTGCCAGCAGCTTGGGGACTACCTCCACCGGGGAGCTGTTTTTT	many	TRBD2	TRBV11-2	TRBJ2-2
CSAYPGTSGGYEQYF	TGCAGTGCTTACCCTGGGACTAGCGGGGGCTACGAGCAGTACTTC	many	TRBD2	TRBV20-1	TRBJ2-7